This is a list of T cell receptor beta chains from one sample in a study of T cell repertoires in cytomegalovirus infection. The antigens of these receptors remain unknown. TCRdb re-called the reads through MiXCR, storing one row per CDR3 protein. The repertoire holds around 770,000 distinct CDR3 sequences, roughly 29% seen once, with about an eighth in the top ten. This sample comprised cultured CD8+ T cells from PBMCs, obtained from culture after CMV antigen stimulation. These TCRs come from a human donor in good health (CMV status not recorded). Some clones in this sample may be carry-over from other donors' samples. CDR3s include the opening cysteine and the closing phenylalanine or tryptophan. The D gene is left open where the match is weak. Clone size is shown for a subset of rows, as once, few, many or a class of expanded clone.

>few|TRBV7-7|TRBD1|TRBJ2-2
CASSGGFTGELFF
TGTGCTAGTTCAGGGGGCTTTACCGGGGAGCTGTTTTTT
>few|TRBV7-9|.|TRBJ1-5
CASSLGGGNSNQPQHF
TGTGCCAGCAGCTTAGGGGGAGGAAACAGCAATCAGCCCCAGCATTTT
>many|TRBV7-2|.|TRBJ2-5
CASSSSKGWETQYF
TGTGCCAGCAGCTCGTCGAAGGGGTGGGAGACCCAGTACTTC
>few|TRBV7-6|TRBD1|TRBJ1-2
CASSWPGQNGYTF
TGTGCCAGCAGCTGGCCGGGACAGAATGGCTACACCTTC
>many|TRBV7-8|TRBD1|TRBJ1-2
CASSLSQGDENYGYTF
TGTGCCAGCAGCTTAAGTCAGGGGGATGAGAACTATGGCTACACCTTC
>few|TRBV7-2|TRBD2|TRBJ2-7
CASTDSGGSYEQYF
TGTGCCAGCACAGATAGCGGGGGTTCCTACGAGCAGTACTTC
>.|TRBV2|TRBD2|TRBJ2-1
CASSEAAGGFNEQFF
TGTGCCAGCAGTGAAGCAGCGGGGGGTTTTAATGAGCAGTTCTTC
>.|TRBV19|TRBD1|TRBJ2-7
CASSSISGTDYEQYF
TGTGCCAGTAGTTCGATCTCCGGGACAGACTACGAGCAGTACTTC
>.|TRBV7-9|.|TRBJ2-2
CASSFIDITGELFF
TGTGCCAGCAGCTTCATAGATATAACCGGGGAGCTGTTTTTT
>.|TRBV3-1|TRBD1|TRBJ2-3
CASSQGTGTSTDTQYF
TGTGCCAGCAGCCAAGGGACAGGAACTAGCACAGATACGCAGTATTTT
>.|TRBV12-3/TRBV12-4|.|TRBJ2-5
CASSLRSRKETQYF
TGTGCCAGCAGTTTGAGAAGTAGGAAAGAGACCCAGTACTTC
>.|TRBV4-3|.|TRBJ1-1
CASSQPYTEAFF
TGCGCCAGCAGCCAACCATACACTGAAGCTTTCTTT
>.|TRBV12-3/TRBV12-4|.|TRBJ1-4
CASSPSDRDNEKLFF
TGTGCCAGCAGTCCCTCGGACAGAGACAATGAAAAACTGTTTTTT
>few|TRBV19|.|TRBJ2-1
CASSTLGFSYNEQFF
TGTGCCAGTAGCACCCTAGGGTTTTCCTACAATGAGCAGTTCTTC
>few|TRBV6-5|TRBD2|TRBJ2-1
CASSYSSLVTSLSHEQFF
TGTGCCAGCAGTTACTCTTCTCTTGTGACTAGCTTAAGCCATGAGCAGTTCTTC
>.|TRBV4-3|.|TRBJ2-1
CASSQEGDPGDEQFF
TGCGCCAGCAGCCAAGAGGGGGATCCGGGAGATGAGCAGTTCTTC
>.|TRBV24-1|.|TRBJ2-5
CATSDRGAEETQYF
TGTGCCACCAGTGACAGGGGTGCGGAAGAGACCCAGTACTTC
>.|TRBV6-5|TRBD1|TRBJ2-1
CASSPFRQGDYNEQFF
TGTGCCAGCAGTCCCTTCCGACAGGGGGATTACAATGAGCAGTTCTTC
>.|TRBV28|.|TRBJ1-2
CASSFRSANYGYTF
TGTGCCAGCAGTTTTAGGTCAGCTAACTATGGCTACACCTTC
>.|TRBV7-9|.|TRBJ1-1
CASSWGALNTEAFF
TGTGCCAGCAGCTGGGGCGCCTTGAACACTGAAGCTTTCTTT
>few|TRBV6-1|TRBD1|TRBJ2-5
CASPSPGTGYQETQYF
TGTGCCAGCCCCTCCCCCGGGACAGGATACCAAGAGACCCAGTACTTC
>few|TRBV4-1|.|TRBJ1-1
CASSQEYTSNTEAFF
TGCGCCAGCAGCCAAGAATACACTTCGAACACTGAAGCTTTCTTT
>.|TRBV12-3/TRBV12-4|.|TRBJ1-2
CASNEGHIYGYTF
TGTGCCAGCAACGAAGGGCACATCTATGGCTACACCTTC
>few|TRBV7-4|.|TRBJ1-2
CASSLAPGAYGYTF
TGTGCCAGCAGCTTAGCGCCAGGGGCCTATGGCTACACCTTC
>.|TRBV6-1|TRBD2|TRBJ2-5
CASSETRTRFQETQYF
TGTGCCAGCAGTGAAACGAGGACTAGATTCCAAGAGACCCAGTACTTC
>.|TRBV10-3|TRBD1|TRBJ1-4
CAISGTGLSEKLFF
TGTGCCATCAGTGGGACAGGGCTGAGCGAAAAACTGTTTTTT
>few|TRBV27|.|TRBJ2-1
CASSLGSWGNEQFF
TGTGCCAGCAGTTTAGGATCATGGGGCAATGAGCAGTTCTTC
>.|TRBV4-1|.|TRBJ1-2
CASSPSSGTAYGYTF
TGCGCCAGCAGCCCGAGTTCCGGGACGGCCTATGGCTACACCTTC
>.|TRBV6-5|.|TRBJ1-6
CASSYSADTRSPLHF
TGTGCCAGCAGTTACTCAGCAGACACAAGGTCACCCCTCCACTTT
>few|TRBV20-1|.|TRBJ1-6
CSAISRGVSYNSPLHF
TGCAGTGCCATCTCCAGGGGAGTTTCCTATAATTCACCCCTCCACTTT
>many|TRBV7-6|TRBD1|TRBJ2-3
CASSSDRGGEDTQYF
TGTGCCAGCAGCTCGGACAGGGGGGGTGAAGATACGCAGTATTTT
>.|TRBV15|TRBD1|TRBJ1-2
CATQGGTLTNGYTF
TGTGCCACCCAGGGGGGGACACTTACCAATGGCTACACCTTC
>.|TRBV19|.|TRBJ2-1
CASSPVLGSGNEQFF
TGTGCCAGTAGTCCTGTACTAGGCTCGGGCAATGAGCAGTTCTTC
>once|TRBV15|TRBD2|TRBJ2-3
CATSGSGGAPPDTQYF
TGTGCCACCAGCGGGAGCGGGGGGGCCCCCCCAGATACGCAGTATTTT
>many|TRBV12-3/TRBV12-4|TRBD1|TRBJ1-1
CASSPRDRPNTEAFF
TGTGCCAGCAGTCCCCGGGACAGGCCGAACACTGAAGCTTTCTTT
>few|TRBV5-4|.|TRBJ2-5
CASSSRRRQDYSETQYF
TGTGCCAGCAGCTCGCGGAGAAGACAGGATTATTCGGAGACCCAGTACTTC
>few|TRBV4-2|TRBD1|TRBJ1-5
CASSRRSGTESQPQHF
TGTGCCAGCAGCCGTAGATCCGGGACAGAAAGTCAGCCCCAGCATTTT
>.|TRBV12-3/TRBV12-4|.|TRBJ1-1
CASSLTYGYTEAFF
TGTGCCAGCAGCTTAACTTATGGGTACACTGAAGCTTTCTTT
>few|TRBV6-1|.|TRBJ1-2
CASSYGDAGSYGYTF
TGTGCCAGCAGTTACGGTGACGCAGGGAGCTATGGCTACACCTTC
>.|TRBV12-3/TRBV12-4|.|TRBJ2-1
CASSLGEGLNNEQFF
TGTGCCAGCAGTTTAGGGGAAGGGCTAAACAATGAGCAGTTCTTC
>many|TRBV6-5|.|TRBJ1-2
CASSYAVYGYTF
TGTGCCAGCAGTTACGCCGTCTATGGCTACACCTTC
>few|TRBV6-1|.|TRBJ1-1
CASSEARLGTEAFF
TGTGCCAGCAGTGAAGCGAGGTTGGGCACTGAAGCTTTCTTT
>few|TRBV7-2|.|TRBJ1-2
CASTDGAFYGYTF
TGTGCCAGCACTGATGGAGCGTTCTATGGCTACACCTTC
>few|TRBV7-6|.|TRBJ1-1
CASSSLGVNTEAFF
TGTGCCAGCAGCTCCCTAGGGGTGAACACTGAAGCTTTCTTT
>many|TRBV12-3/TRBV12-4|TRBD2|TRBJ2-1
CASSSISGVVNEQFF
TGTGCCAGCAGTTCGATAAGCGGGGTGGTGAATGAGCAGTTCTTC
>few|TRBV7-2|TRBD1|TRBJ2-2
CASRPIERKGGDTGELFF
TGTGCCAGCAGACCCATTGAAAGGAAAGGGGGCGACACCGGGGAGCTGTTTTTT
>.|TRBV7-9|TRBD1|TRBJ1-5
CASSSGTAQPQHF
TGTGCCAGCAGCTCCGGGACAGCTCAGCCCCAGCATTTT
>few|TRBV7-8|.|TRBJ1-2
CASSSREGPANYGYTF
TGTGCCAGCAGCTCCAGGGAGGGGCCAGCTAACTATGGCTACACCTTC
>.|TRBV6-2/TRBV6-3|.|TRBJ1-1
CASSYLEPMNTEAFF
TGTGCCAGCAGTTACTTAGAACCGATGAACACTGAAGCTTTCTTT